Shown below are 20 T cell receptor beta chains from a single sample sequenced in a study of T cells after yellow fever vaccination. MiXCR, run by TCRdb on the 5' RACE reads, gives a single entry per CDR3 protein. The repertoire consists of hundreds of thousands of distinct CDR3 sequences, with roughly 12% occurring once and the leading ten covering around 15%. The sample here was PBMCs, taken on the day of the yellow fever booster vaccination. The receptor source for this set is a young man who received the YFV17D yellow fever vaccine.

The chain employs TRBV10-3 and TRBJ2-3; 14 nucleotides agree with TRBD2. This CDR3 is built from 17 residues. The V gene's germline CDR1 is ENHRY and CDR2 SYGVKD. After removal of 5 bases from V and 4 bases from J, the junction contained 8 bases not matched to a gene. CDR3 nucleotide sequence: TGTGCCATCAGTTCCGGGACTAGCGGGAGTGGGGCAGATACGCAGTATTTT. The encoded protein is CAISSGTSGSGADTQYF.

With regard to this clonotype: Germline is not matched at one junction end, which may reflect a read error. The rearrangement joins TRBV7-8 to TRBJ2-7; D is undetermined. The germline V gene encodes CDR1 SGHVS and CDR2 FQNEAQ. The CDR3 has 13 residues. DNA for the CDR3: TGTGCCAGCAGCTTAGCGGTCGCGTCAATCCGTGACTTC. Protein: CASSLAVASIRDF. The full variable domain, with the rest looked up from reference TRBV7-8 and TRBJ2-7, is GAGVSQSPRYKVAKRGQDVALRCDPISGHVSLFWYQQALGQGPEFLTYFQNEAQLDKSGLPSDRFFAERPEGSVSTLKIQRTQQEDSAVYLCASSLAVASIRDFGPGTRLTVT.

This clonotype turned up a few times. The V call is TRBV7-6, the J call TRBJ2-1; D ambiguous. The CDR3 is 14 residues long. CDR1 SGHVS and CDR2 FNYEAQ come from the germline V gene. Trimming took off 2 bases at V and 5 bases at J, with 10 bases between the two ends. The CDR3 reads CASSLSYYNNEQFF. The CDR3 nucleotides are TGTGCCAGCAGCTTAAGTTACTACAACAATGAGCAGTTCTTC.

The sample holds a few counts of this clonotype. The chain recombines TRBV6-2 or TRBV6-3 with TRBJ2-3; 14 bases agree with TRBD2. V lost 2 bases and J lost 2; bases outside the gene matches: 9. CDR3 length equals 19 residues. Germline CDR1 reads MNHEY; CDR2 reads SVGEGT. The CDR3 coding sequence is TGTGCCAGCAGTTACACCCGACTAGCGGGAGGGTATTTCACAGATACGCAGTATTTT. It is translated as CASSYTRLAGGYFTDTQYF.

The CDR3 DNA reads TGCGCCAGCAGCCTAGGACTAGCGGTATTTCAAGAGACCCAGTACTTC. The encoded protein is CASSLGLAVFQETQYF. The chain is built from TRBV5-1 and TRBJ2-5; TRBD2 matches at 10 bases. There are 16 residues in the CDR3. V dropped 4 bases and J dropped 2; count of bases not matched to a gene: 8. Per germline, CDR1 SGHRS and CDR2 YFSETQ.

This clonotype has more than one count but fewer than ten. The chain employs TRBV3-1 and TRBJ1-1, with unresolved D. The ends were cut back, 7 bases at V and 7 bases at J, with 16 bases in the middle. This CDR3 contains 13 residues. The germline CDR1 and CDR2 sequences are LGHDT and YNNKEL (reference sequence). CDR3 sequence reads: CASTRIGIIEAFF. The CDR3 DNA follows: TGTGCCAGCACCCGTATCGGGATAATTGAAGCTTTCTTT.

The rearrangement joins TRBV9 to TRBJ2-1; D is perhaps TRBD2 (5 bases). This CDR3 region has 15 residues. Trimming left V 0 bases short and J 1 base short, with 8 bases between. CDR1 and CDR2 (germline): SGDLS, YYNGEE. CDR3 DNA: TGTGCCAGCAGCGTAGAGGCGGGTTCCTACAATGAGCAGTTCTTC. It encodes CASSVEAGSYNEQFF. The entire variable domain, with the rest obtained from reference TRBV9 and TRBJ2-1, is as follows: DSGVTQTPKHLITATGQRVTLRCSPRSGDLSVYWYQQSLDQGLQFLIQYYNGEERAKGNILERFSAQQFPDLHSELNLSSLELGDSALYFCASSVEAGSYNEQFFGPGTRLTVL.

This clonotype was picked up a small number of times. This chain uses TRBV15 with TRBJ1-1, with D hard to call. The V and J ends lost 4 bases and 1 base respectively, with 7 bases between them. This CDR3 spans 13 amino acids. Germline V gene lookup returns CDR1 LNHNV and CDR2 YYDKDF (reference sequence). In DNA, the CDR3 is TGTGCCACCAGCATTAGGCAGAACACTGAAGCTTTCTTT. This gives the protein CATSIRQNTEAFF.

This clonotype was seen at least ten times. This chain joins TRBV2 and TRBJ2-4, with 7 bases fitting TRBD2. Germline V CDR1 and CDR2: SNHLY, FYNNEI. V gave up 7 bases and J gave up 3 bases; unmatched junction bases: 12. The CDR3 has 16 amino acids. The CDR3 here is CASNGRIRGVKNIQYF. CDR3 DNA: TGTGCCAGCAATGGGCGTATACGGGGGGTCAAAAACATTCAGTACTTC. The variable domain in full, completed from reference TRBV2 and TRBJ2-4, reads EPEVTQTPSHQVTQMGQEVILRCVPISNHLYFYWYRQILGQKVEFLVSFYNNEISEKSEIFDDQFSVERPDGSNFTLKIRSTKLEDSAMYFCASNGRIRGVKNIQYFGAGTRLSVL.

In this sample, this clonotype turned up a few times. The chain has TRBV6-2 or TRBV6-3 and TRBJ2-2; 8 positions match TRBD2. Germline CDR1 reads MNHEY; CDR2 reads SVGEGT. The CDR3 is made up of 17 amino acids. V lost 1 base, J lost 0 bases, and 4 bases stayed unmatched. DNA of the CDR3: TGTGCCAGCAGTTACTTTTCTAGCGGGTCGAACACCGGGGAGCTGTTTTTT. Amino acids: CASSYFSSGSNTGELFF.

This clonotype occurred a few times. V gene TRBV29-1 combines with J gene TRBJ1-2, with a possible D match to TRBD1 (5 bases). The CDR3 sequence is 13 residues long. Germline V lookup: CDR1 SQVTM, CDR2 ANQGSEA. V dropped 4 bases and J dropped 8 bases, with 17 bases sitting between them. CDR3 coding DNA: TGCAGCGTTGGGGGGGGAGTGATCTCCGGCTACACCTTC. It specifies CSVGGGVISGYTF.

The sample holds many counts of this clonotype. This chain links TRBV12-3 or TRBV12-4 with TRBJ1-2, with a tentative D call TRBD1 (5 bases). The CDR3 has 14 amino acids. Trimming pared 5 bases from V and 7 bases from J, leaving 17 bases between. DNA of the CDR3: TGTGCCAGCAGTCCCCCCGCGGGACCAACTGGCTACACCTTC. Protein sequence: CASSPPAGPTGYTF.

The chain links TRBV4-3 to TRBJ2-1, with 9 bases aligning to TRBD2. The CDR3 has 15 residues. From germline, CDR1 is LGHNA and CDR2 YSLEER. V lost 1 base and J lost 10; bases outside the gene matches: 8. CDR3 residues: CASSQVASGTGEQFF. CDR3 DNA sequence: TGCGCCAGCAGCCAAGTTGCTAGCGGGACGGGGGAGCAGTTCTTC.

The V and J genes are TRBV9 and TRBJ2-2; 11 bases are shared with TRBD2. CDR3 size: 17 residues. Germline trimming cut 1 base from V and 3 bases from J; bases unmatched to any gene: 5. Germline-derived CDR1 and CDR2 are SGDLS and YYNGEE. The CDR3 sequence: CASSVPTSGSHTGELFF. The CDR3 DNA follows: TGTGCCAGCAGCGTACCCACTAGCGGGAGTCACACCGGGGAGCTGTTTTTT. Together with reference TRBV9 and TRBJ2-2, the CDR3 gives the full variable domain: DSGVTQTPKHLITATGQRVTLRCSPRSGDLSVYWYQQSLDQGLQFLIQYYNGEERAKGNILERFSAQQFPDLHSELNLSSLELGDSALYFCASSVPTSGSHTGELFFGEGSRLTVL.

This clonotype was seen only a few times. The gene calls are TRBV2 and TRBJ2-7, with 7 bases lining up with TRBD2. Germline values: CDR1 SNHLY, CDR2 FYNNEI. The CDR3 is 13 amino acids. CDR3 region: CAHGAGAAYEQYF. CDR3 bases: TGTGCTCACGGGGCGGGAGCAGCCTACGAGCAGTACTTC.

Only a few counts were recorded for this clonotype. The chain is built from TRBV5-4 and TRBJ1-2, with D unresolved. The CDR3 contains 12 residues. Germline V gives CDR1 SGHNT, CDR2 YYREEE (reference sequence). Trimming shortened V by 4 bases and J by 1 base, and 5 bases separated the two germline ends. The CDR3 loop is CASSLNNYGYTF. In DNA, the CDR3 is TGTGCCAGCAGCCTGAATAACTATGGCTACACCTTC.

The V gene is TRBV2, the J gene TRBJ1-1; TRBD1 might be the D (5 bases). The CDR3 has 15 amino acids. V lost 6 bases and J lost 4, with 18 bases in between. Germline CDR1 and CDR2: SNHLY and FYNNEI. In DNA, the CDR3 is TGTGCCAGCAGGGACTATGGCAGGGCGGGCACTGAAGCTTTCTTT. Its protein is CASRDYGRAGTEAFF.

This rearrangement joins TRBV30 to TRBJ2-1; weak D call: TRBD1 (6 bases). This CDR3 has 14 residues. Between the trimmed V and J ends, which lost 2 bases and 8 bases, there was a span of 16 bases. The germline CDR1 and CDR2 sequences are GTSNPN and SVGIG (reference sequence). As DNA, the CDR3 is TGTGCCTGGAGTTCAACAGGGCTTCGGGATGAGCAGTTCTTC. Protein: CAWSSTGLRDEQFF.

This clonotype occurred a few times. The chain uses TRBV20-1 and TRBJ2-1; 7 bases fit TRBD1. This CDR3 has 10 amino acids. Germline trimming cut 6 bases from V and 9 bases from J; bases unmatched to any gene: 2. Germline V gene sequence: CDR1 DFQATT, CDR2 SNEGSKA (reference sequence). CDR3: CSAQGVEQFF. CDR3 in DNA: TGCAGTGCCCAGGGGGTTGAGCAGTTCTTC.

The V gene is TRBV29-1, the J gene TRBJ2-5; D may be TRBD1 (6 bases). V lost 4 bases, J lost 5 bases, and 11 bases lay in between. This CDR3 has 12 residues. CDR1 and CDR2 (germline): SQVTM, ANQGSEA. Written as DNA, the CDR3 is TGCAGCGTTGGGTGGACAGTCGAGACCCAGTACTTC. Amino acids: CSVGWTVETQYF. The entire variable domain, with the rest obtained from reference TRBV29-1 and TRBJ2-5, is as follows: SAVISQKPSRDICQRGTSLTIQCQVDSQVTMMFWYRQQPGQSLTLIATANQGSEATYESGFVIDKFPISRPNLTFSTLTVSNMSPEDSSIYLCSVGWTVETQYFGPGTRLLVL.